This is a list of T cell receptor beta chains from one sample in a study of graft-versus-host responses after intestinal transplantation. Sequencing used immunoSEQ multiplex PCR; TCRdb keeps in-frame clones, though not all of them. The sample has 90,000 to 150,000 clones; around 95% are singletons. These receptors have no known antigen. The sample here was unstimulated CD8+ T cells sorted from spleen or lymph node cells, taken before intestinal transplant. These receptors came from a human donor who received an intestinal transplant. CDR3s include the opening cysteine and the closing phenylalanine or tryptophan.

j_call: TRBJ2-1; v_call: TRBV15; cdr3_aa: CATSRGGRGHDYYNEQFF
j_call: TRBJ2-2; v_call: TRBV13; cdr3_aa: CASSLVTGTGELFF
j_call: TRBJ2-3; v_call: TRBV30; cdr3_aa: CAWSVLGGEDTDTQYF
j_call: TRBJ2-7; v_call: TRBV2; cdr3_aa: CATGQGRYEQYF
j_call: TRBJ1-1; v_call: TRBV5-6; cdr3_aa: CASSLEGTDEAFF
j_call: TRBJ2-1; v_call: TRBV7-3; cdr3_aa: CASSPIGGDEQFF
j_call: TRBJ2-7; v_call: TRBV19; cdr3_aa: CAKTTPPGLYKDYEQYF
j_call: TRBJ1-5; v_call: TRBV28; cdr3_aa: CASSLPGSNQPQHF
j_call: TRBJ2-1; v_call: TRBV7-6; cdr3_aa: CASSQGRYEQFF
j_call: TRBJ2-7; v_call: TRBV10-2; cdr3_aa: CASIYRPSGRIFDYEQYF
j_call: TRBJ2-7; v_call: TRBV11-2; cdr3_aa: CASSFQGHRYEQYF
j_call: TRBJ1-1; v_call: TRBV27; cdr3_aa: CASSFGVRSNTEAFF
j_call: TRBJ2-1; v_call: TRBV7-2; cdr3_aa: CASSWGLAENNEQFF
j_call: TRBJ2-3; v_call: TRBV9; cdr3_aa: CASSVSGGGDTQYF
j_call: TRBJ2-7; v_call: TRBV13; cdr3_aa: CASSPGTSGRIEQYF
j_call: TRBJ2-7; v_call: TRBV15; cdr3_aa: CATSGESGGAYEQYF
j_call: TRBJ2-3; v_call: TRBV19; cdr3_aa: CASSGTGAGTDTQYF
j_call: TRBJ2-1; v_call: TRBV15; cdr3_aa: CATKSSSEHEQFF
j_call: TRBJ2-3; v_call: TRBV7-9; cdr3_aa: CASSLTSGRFTDTQYF
j_call: TRBJ2-3; v_call: TRBV11-2; cdr3_aa: CASRRADTQYF
j_call: TRBJ2-7; v_call: TRBV7-9; cdr3_aa: CASSLSLIYEQYF
j_call: TRBJ1-1; v_call: TRBV6-1; cdr3_aa: CASSRAMNTEAFF
j_call: TRBJ1-5; v_call: TRBV28; cdr3_aa: CASLPTGSNQPQHF
j_call: TRBJ2-1; v_call: TRBV6-5; cdr3_aa: CASSSGTSNEQFF
j_call: TRBJ2-7; v_call: TRBV4-2; cdr3_aa: CASSKGRVPYEQYF
j_call: TRBJ2-7; v_call: TRBV28; cdr3_aa: CASSPRLAEAYEQYF
j_call: TRBJ2-7; v_call: TRBV2; cdr3_aa: CASTGIAYTYEQYF
j_call: TRBJ2-5; v_call: TRBV10-3; cdr3_aa: CASGTVGEQYF
j_call: TRBJ2-1; v_call: TRBV7-9; cdr3_aa: CASSLNSYNEQFF
j_call: TRBJ2-3; v_call: TRBV6-1; cdr3_aa: CASSVGSESTQYF
j_call: TRBJ2-1; v_call: TRBV21-1; cdr3_aa: CASSKASGYNEQFF
j_call: TRBJ2-1; v_call: TRBV25-1; cdr3_aa: CASSDLNGRMFF
j_call: TRBJ2-7; v_call: TRBV7-8; cdr3_aa: CASSSPVLAGYEQYF
j_call: TRBJ1-2; v_call: TRBV7-9; cdr3_aa: CASSLVQGGYGYTF
j_call: TRBJ2-5; v_call: TRBV5-1; cdr3_aa: CASSRLQGRETQYF
j_call: TRBJ1-2; v_call: TRBV30; cdr3_aa: CACWGQALPFSNYGYTF
j_call: TRBJ2-2; v_call: TRBV6-5; cdr3_aa: CASSYGADTGELFF
j_call: TRBJ2-1; v_call: TRBV7-8; cdr3_aa: CASSLLGQRGDEQFF
j_call: TRBJ2-1; v_call: TRBV5-5; cdr3_aa: CASSRGQVELNEQFF
j_call: TRBJ2-1; v_call: TRBV28; cdr3_aa: CASRLGHEQFF
j_call: TRBJ2-7; v_call: TRBV5-1; cdr3_aa: CASYRGTGGYEQYF
j_call: TRBJ2-7; v_call: TRBV27; cdr3_aa: CASSLHISYEQYF
j_call: TRBJ2-1; v_call: TRBV9; cdr3_aa: CASSPPAGEINEQFF
j_call: TRBJ1-2; v_call: TRBV28; cdr3_aa: CASSSLDRIKYGYTF
j_call: TRBJ2-3; v_call: TRBV28; cdr3_aa: CASRRQVPTDTQYF
j_call: TRBJ2-7; v_call: TRBV28; cdr3_aa: CASSSPGQRASYEQYF